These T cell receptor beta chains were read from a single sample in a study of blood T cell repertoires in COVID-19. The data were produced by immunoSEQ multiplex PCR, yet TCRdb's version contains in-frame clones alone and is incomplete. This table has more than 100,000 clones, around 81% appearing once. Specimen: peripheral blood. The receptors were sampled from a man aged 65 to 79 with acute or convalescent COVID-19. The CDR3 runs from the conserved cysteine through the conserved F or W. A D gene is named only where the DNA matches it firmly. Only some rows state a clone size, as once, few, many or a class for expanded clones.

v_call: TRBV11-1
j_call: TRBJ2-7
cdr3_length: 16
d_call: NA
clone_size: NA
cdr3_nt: TGTGCCAGCAGCCCCTCAGGAGGGTTGGGCTCCTACGAGCAGTACTTC
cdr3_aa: CASSPSGGLGSYEQYF

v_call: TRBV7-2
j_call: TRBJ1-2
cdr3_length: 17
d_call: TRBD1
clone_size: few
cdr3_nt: TGTGCCAGCAGCCACCTACAATCAATACCGGACAGGGTCGGCTACACCTTC
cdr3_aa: CASSHLQSIPDRVGYTF

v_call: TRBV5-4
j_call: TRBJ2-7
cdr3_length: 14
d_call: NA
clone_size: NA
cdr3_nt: TGTGCCAGCAGCTTGAAGCAGGGACGGGAGGAGCAGTACTTC
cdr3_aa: CASSLKQGREEQYF

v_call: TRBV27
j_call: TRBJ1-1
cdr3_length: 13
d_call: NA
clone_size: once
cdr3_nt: TGTGCCAGCAGTTTTTCACAGATGACTGAAGCTTTCTTT
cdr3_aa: CASSFSQMTEAFF

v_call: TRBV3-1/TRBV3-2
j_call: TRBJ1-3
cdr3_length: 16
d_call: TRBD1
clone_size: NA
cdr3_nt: TGTGCCAGCAGCCCTTGGACAGGGCTCTCTGGAAACACCATATATTTT
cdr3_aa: CASSPWTGLSGNTIYF

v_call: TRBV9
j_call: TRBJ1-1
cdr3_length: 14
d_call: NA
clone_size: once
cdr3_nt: TGTGCCAGCAGCGTAGGGAGTGCGAACACTGAAGCTTTCTTT
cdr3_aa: CASSVGSANTEAFF

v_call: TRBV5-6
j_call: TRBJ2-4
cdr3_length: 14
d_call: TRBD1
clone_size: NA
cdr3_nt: TGTGCCAGCAGCTTTGACAGGGGCGGTTACATTCAGTACTTC
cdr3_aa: CASSFDRGGYIQYF

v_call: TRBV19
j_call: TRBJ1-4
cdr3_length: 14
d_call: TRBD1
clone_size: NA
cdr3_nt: TGTGCCAGTAGTAGACAGGGCGGACGGGAAAAACTGTTTTTT
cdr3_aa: CASSRQGGREKLFF

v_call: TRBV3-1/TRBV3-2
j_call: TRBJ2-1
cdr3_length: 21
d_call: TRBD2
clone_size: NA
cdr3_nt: TGTGCCAGCAGCCAAGATAGGGAGGGTAGCGGGGGGCTGAGCTCCTACAATGAGCAGTTCTTC
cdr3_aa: CASSQDREGSGGLSSYNEQFF

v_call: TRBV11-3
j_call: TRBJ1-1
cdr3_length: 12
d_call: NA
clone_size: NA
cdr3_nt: TGTGCCAGCAGTTTGGGAGGGATAGAAGCTTTCTTT
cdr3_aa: CASSLGGIEAFF

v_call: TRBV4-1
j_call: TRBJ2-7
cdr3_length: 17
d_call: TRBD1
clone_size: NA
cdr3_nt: TGCGCCAGCAGCCAAGAAAGGACAGGGATTCGCTCCTACGAGCAGTACTTC
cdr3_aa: CASSQERTGIRSYEQYF

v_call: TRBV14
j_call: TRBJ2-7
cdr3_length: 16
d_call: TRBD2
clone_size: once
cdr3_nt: TGTGCCAGCAGCCATAAAGCGGGGGGCCGTTACTACGAGCAGTACTTC
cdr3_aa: CASSHKAGGRYYEQYF

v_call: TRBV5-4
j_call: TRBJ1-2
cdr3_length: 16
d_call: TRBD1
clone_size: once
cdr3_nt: TGTGCCAGCAGCTTGGCCCCGGGACAGGGGGACTATGGCTACACCTTC
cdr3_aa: CASSLAPGQGDYGYTF

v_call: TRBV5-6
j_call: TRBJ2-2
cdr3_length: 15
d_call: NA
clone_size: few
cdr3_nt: TGTGCCAGCAGCCTATACGGAGCGGGCACCGGGGAGCTGTTTTTT
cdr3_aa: CASSLYGAGTGELFF

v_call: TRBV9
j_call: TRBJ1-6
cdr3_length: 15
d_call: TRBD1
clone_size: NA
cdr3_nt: TGTGCCAGCAGCAGAAGGGACAGAAAAAATTCACCCCTCCACTTT
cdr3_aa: CASSRRDRKNSPLHF

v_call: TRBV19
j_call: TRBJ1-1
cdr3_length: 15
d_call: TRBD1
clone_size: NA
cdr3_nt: TGTGCCAGTATGAGGGGGACAGGGGGCCGGACTGAAGCTTTCTTT
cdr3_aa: CASMRGTGGRTEAFF

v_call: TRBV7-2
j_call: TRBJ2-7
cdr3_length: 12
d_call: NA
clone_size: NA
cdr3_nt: TGTGCCAGCAGCTCGCAGGGGATTCGGCAGTACTTC
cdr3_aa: CASSSQGIRQYF

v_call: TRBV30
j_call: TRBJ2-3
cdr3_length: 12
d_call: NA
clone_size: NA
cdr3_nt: TGTGCCTGGAGTGTTTTTCTCGATACGCAGTATTTT
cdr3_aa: CAWSVFLDTQYF

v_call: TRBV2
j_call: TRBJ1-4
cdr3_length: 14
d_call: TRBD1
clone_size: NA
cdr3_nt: TGTGCCAGCACTCGGGACAGGGTTAATGAAAAACTGTTTTTT
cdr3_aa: CASTRDRVNEKLFF

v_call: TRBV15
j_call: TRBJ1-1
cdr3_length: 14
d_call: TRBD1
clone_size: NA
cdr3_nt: TGTGCCACCAGCAGACTCGGGACAGCGACTGTGGCTTTCTTT
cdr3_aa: CATSRLGTATVAFF

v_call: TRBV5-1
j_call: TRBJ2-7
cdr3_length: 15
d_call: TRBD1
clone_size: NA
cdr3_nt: TGCGCCAGCAGCATTGACAGGGATGGCCCCTACGAGCAGTACTTC
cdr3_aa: CASSIDRDGPYEQYF

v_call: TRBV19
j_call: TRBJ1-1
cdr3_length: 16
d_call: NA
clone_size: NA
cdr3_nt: TGTGCCAGTAGCCCCCAGGTTTTGGCAGGGATGACTGAAGCTTTCTTT
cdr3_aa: CASSPQVLAGMTEAFF

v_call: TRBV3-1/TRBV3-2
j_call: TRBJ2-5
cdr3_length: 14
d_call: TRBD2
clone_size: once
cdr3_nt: TGTGCCAGCAGCCCCCCGGGACTAAAAGAGACCCAGTACTTC
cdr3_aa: CASSPPGLKETQYF

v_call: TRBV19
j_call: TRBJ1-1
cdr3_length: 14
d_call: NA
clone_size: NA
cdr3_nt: TGTGCCAGTAATAGTGTTTGGTCCGACACTGAAGCTTTCTTT
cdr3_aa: CASNSVWSDTEAFF

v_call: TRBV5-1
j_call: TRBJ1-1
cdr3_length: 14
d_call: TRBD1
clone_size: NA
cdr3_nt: TGCGCCAGCAGCTTGGCAGGGGGTAACACTGAAGCTTTCTTT
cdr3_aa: CASSLAGGNTEAFF

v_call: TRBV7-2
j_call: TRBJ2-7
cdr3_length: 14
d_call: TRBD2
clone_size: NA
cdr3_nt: TGTGCCAGCAGTCAGCGGGGGGGAATGAGCGAGCAGTACTTC
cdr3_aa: CASSQRGGMSEQYF

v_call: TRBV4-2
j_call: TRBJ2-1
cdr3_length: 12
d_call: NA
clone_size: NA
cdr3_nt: TGTGCCAGCAGCCAAGATATCCTAAACCAGTTCTTC
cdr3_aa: CASSQDILNQFF

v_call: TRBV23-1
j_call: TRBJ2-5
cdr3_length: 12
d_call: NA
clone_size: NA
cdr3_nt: TGCGCCAGCAGTCTATTCACCTCTACCAATCACTTC
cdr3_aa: CASSLFTSTNHF

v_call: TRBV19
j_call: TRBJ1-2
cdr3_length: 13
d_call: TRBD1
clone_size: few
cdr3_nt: TGTGCCAGTAGTATGGGACAGCTCTATGGCTACACCTTC
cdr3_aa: CASSMGQLYGYTF

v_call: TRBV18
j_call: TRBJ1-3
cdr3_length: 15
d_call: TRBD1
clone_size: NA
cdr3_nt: TGTGCCAGCTCACGAAATACAGGGGCTGGAAACACCATATATTTT
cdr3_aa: CASSRNTGAGNTIYF

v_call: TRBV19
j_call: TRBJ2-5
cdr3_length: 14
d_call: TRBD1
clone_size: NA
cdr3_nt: TGTGCCAGTACACGGACAGGGAGGTGGGAGACCCAGTACTTC
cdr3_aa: CASTRTGRWETQYF

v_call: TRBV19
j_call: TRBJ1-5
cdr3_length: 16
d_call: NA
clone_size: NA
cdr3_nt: TGTGCCAGTAGTCCCCACGGGACAAATAGCAATCAGCCCCAGCATTTT
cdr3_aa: CASSPHGTNSNQPQHF

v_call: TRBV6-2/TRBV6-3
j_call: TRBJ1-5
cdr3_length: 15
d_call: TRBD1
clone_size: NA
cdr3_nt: TGTGCCAGCACCCCGACAGGGGGGGGAAATCAGCCCCAGCATTTT
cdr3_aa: CASTPTGGGNQPQHF

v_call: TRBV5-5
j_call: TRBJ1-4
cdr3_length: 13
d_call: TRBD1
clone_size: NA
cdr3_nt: TGTGCCAGCAGCTTAATACGGACGGGACAGGGGTTTTTT
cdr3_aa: CASSLIRTGQGFF

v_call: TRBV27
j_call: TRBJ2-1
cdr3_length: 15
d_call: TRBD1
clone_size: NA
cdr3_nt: TGTGCCAGCATCCCAAAAGGGACAGGGAGTAATGAGCAGTTCTTC
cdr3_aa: CASIPKGTGSNEQFF

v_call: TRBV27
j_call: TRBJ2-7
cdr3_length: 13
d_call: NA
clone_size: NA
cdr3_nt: TGTGCCAGCAGTTTATCGGTGTCGGGGGAGCAGTACTTC
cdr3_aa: CASSLSVSGEQYF

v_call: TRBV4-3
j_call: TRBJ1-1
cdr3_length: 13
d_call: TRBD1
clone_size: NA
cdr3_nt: TGCGCCAGCAGCCAAGATGGGGACAGGTTGGCTTTCTTT
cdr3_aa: CASSQDGDRLAFF

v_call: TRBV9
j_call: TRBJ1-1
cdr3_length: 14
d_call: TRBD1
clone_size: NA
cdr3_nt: TGTGCCAGCAGCCGACAGGGGGCAGGCACTGAAGCTTTCTTT
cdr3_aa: CASSRQGAGTEAFF

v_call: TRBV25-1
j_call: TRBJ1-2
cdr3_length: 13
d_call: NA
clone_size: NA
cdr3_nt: TGTGCCAGCAGTGAATTCAGAAACTATGGCTACACCTTC
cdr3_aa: CASSEFRNYGYTF

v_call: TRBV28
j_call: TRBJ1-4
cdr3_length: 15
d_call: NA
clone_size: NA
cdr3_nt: TGTGCCAGCAGCCTGTTAGGGGAGGAGGATGAAAAACTGTTTTTT
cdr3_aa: CASSLLGEEDEKLFF

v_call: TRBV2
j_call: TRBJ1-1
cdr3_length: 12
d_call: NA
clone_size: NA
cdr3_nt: TGTGCCAGCAGGCGGGGGGGGGATACAGCTTTCTTT
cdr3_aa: CASRRGGDTAFF

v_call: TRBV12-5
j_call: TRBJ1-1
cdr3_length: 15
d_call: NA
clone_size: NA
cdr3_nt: TGTGCTAGTGGTTTAGGAGTAGGAGGGCACACTGAAGCTTTCTTT
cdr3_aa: CASGLGVGGHTEAFF